Below, 11 T cell receptor beta chains from the same sample are listed, as sequenced in a study of blood T cells in healthy people across ages (dated by TCRdb to between 2014 and 2017). The library was produced with 5' RACE. The sample was run on an Illumina HiSeq 2500. A second roughly 7 to 11 cycle PCR used a sample-barcoded 5' primer and a J-beta primer mix. In-frame beta chains were kept once TCRdb had trimmed the public reads at Q25 with fastp and called clones with MiXCR. Rows with a matching CDR3 protein are joined into one entry that keeps the most common DNA and genes. The sample table shows about 1.4 million distinct CDR3 sequences, and 45% to 70% are seen once. The ten largest clones take up about 6.7% of the sample. The source material was blood. The source of these receptors is a man between 18 and 35 years old in good health.

J is TRBJ1-2 and V is TRBV19; D is unclear. V was pared by 3 bases and J by 8 bases, with 16 bases between. This CDR3 region has 14 residues. Germline values: CDR1 LNHDA, CDR2 SQIVND (reference sequence). DNA of the CDR3: TGTGCCAGTAGTATCCGAGGTCAAGCTGACGGCTACACCTTC. Amino acids: CASSIRGQADGYTF.

The rearrangement joins TRBV9 to TRBJ2-3; D unresolved. CDR1 is SGDLS, CDR2 YYNGEE, per germline. The V end was cut by 1 base, the J end by 9 bases, with 12 bases between. The CDR3 has 13 amino acids. CDR3 amino acids: CASSVFSTVTQYF. The CDR3 DNA reads TGTGCCAGCAGCGTATTTTCCACCGTGACGCAGTATTTT.

As DNA, the CDR3 is TGTGCCAGCAGCACCCCACCGTACCAAGAGACCCAGTACTTC. Translated: CASSTPPYQETQYF. This rearrangement joins TRBV28 to TRBJ2-5; no reliable D call. The CDR3 runs to 14 residues. V was shortened by 6 bases and J by 0 bases, with 11 bases between the two germline ends. Germline loops: CDR1 MDHEN, CDR2 SYDVKM. Complete variable domain (other parts from reference TRBV28 and TRBJ2-5): DVKVTQSSRYLVKRTGEKVFLECVQDMDHENMFWYRQDPGLGLRLIYFSYDVKMKEKGDIPEGYSVSREKKERFSLILESASTNQTSMYLCASSTPPYQETQYFGPGTRLLVL.

The V gene is TRBV29-1, the J gene TRBJ1-1; no reliable D call. V lost 6 bases and J lost 4, with 12 bases in between. CDR1 SQVTM and CDR2 ANQGSEA come from the germline V gene. CDR3 length: 12 residues. CDR3 in amino acids: CSVKIVSTEAFF. As DNA, the CDR3 is TGCAGCGTCAAAATCGTGTCCACTGAAGCTTTCTTT.

This clonotype was counted between two and nine times. The V gene is TRBV9, the J gene TRBJ2-6; 11 nucleotides match TRBD1. The CDR3 contains 17 residues. Losses at the gene ends were 3 bases for V and 1 base for J; bases not matched to a gene: 3. Per germline, CDR1 SGDLS and CDR2 YYNGEE. CDR3 DNA: TGTGCCAGCAGCGGGACAGGGGGCTGGTCTGGGGCCAACGTCCTGACTTTC. Amino acids: CASSGTGGWSGANVLTF.

The chain is built from TRBV5-4 and TRBJ2-6, with D hard to call. This CDR3 contains 15 residues. Germline V CDR1 and CDR2: SGHNT, YYREEE (reference sequence). V was shortened by 6 bases and J by 0 bases, with 10 bases between the two germline ends. CDR3 coding DNA: TGTGCCAGCACTATAAGTTCCTCTGGGGCCAACGTCCTGACTTTC. The encoded protein is CASTISSSGANVLTF.

This chain links TRBV5-1 with TRBJ2-5; TRBD2 aligns across 12 bases. Germline V CDR1 and CDR2: SGHRS, YFSETQ. Trimming cost V 3 bases and J 11 bases; bases outside gene matches: 20. The CDR3 length is 18 residues. Written as DNA, the CDR3 is TGCGCCAGCAGCTACGGAATACTAGCGGGGGGTCGGTCGCGTGAGCAGTACTTC. It is translated as CASSYGILAGGRSREQYF.

The chain recombines TRBV27 with TRBJ2-7; D is perhaps TRBD1 (5 bases). This CDR3 is 13 amino acids long. Trimming shortened V by 6 bases and J by 2 bases, and 11 bases separated the two germline ends. Germline values: CDR1 MNHEY, CDR2 SMNVEV (reference sequence). In DNA, the CDR3 is TGTGCCAGCAGCGCGACAGTCGCCTACGAGCAGTACTTC. Protein: CASSATVAYEQYF.

The chain combines TRBV10-3 with TRBJ2-1; tentatively, D is TRBD2 (5 bases). The V gene lost 4 bases and the J gene lost 7 bases, with 17 bases spanning the gap. CDR1 is ENHRY, CDR2 SYGVKD, per germline. This CDR3 is 15 amino acids long. CDR3 amino acids: CAISALALAGNEQFF. CDR3 DNA sequence: TGTGCCATCAGTGCTTTGGCCCTAGCCGGGAATGAGCAGTTCTTC.

Regarding this clonotype: At one end the junction does not follow the germline gene, possibly because of a read error. This chain links TRBV7-2 with TRBJ2-1; 7 bases match TRBD2. This CDR3 is 20 amino acids long. In germline, CDR1 is SGHTA, CDR2 FQGNSA. The CDR3 is CASTHSRGGREAPSHNEQFF. In DNA form, the CDR3 reads TGTGCCAGCACCCACTCGCGGGGCGGACGGGAGGCCCCCTCCCACAATGAGCAGTTCTTC.

The chain joins TRBV5-5 to TRBJ2-4, with TRBD2 matching over 8 bases. The DNA matches TRBJ2-5 better at its end, which makes the J call doubtful. The CDR3 extends over 15 amino acids. Per the germline V gene, CDR1 is SGHKS and CDR2 is YYEKEE (reference sequence). The CDR3 DNA is TGTGCCAGCAGCTTGGTTGCGGGGGGCGCAGAGACCCAGTACTTC. Its protein is CASSLVAGGAETQYF.